This TCR beta chain was sequenced in a study of blood T cell repertoires in COVID-19. Study-level background: Researchers got acute and convalescent COVID-19 samples from the United States, Italy and Spain.

Profiled with immunoSEQ multiplex PCR; TCRdb holds only in-frame clones, not every one. The sample contains some 300,000 clones, around 87% of which appear only once. The V and J ends lost 1 base and 4 bases respectively, with 7 bases between them. The CDR3 loop spans 13 amino acids. CDR1 is SGHAT and CDR2 is FQNNGV in the germline V gene. The sequenced sample was peripheral blood. This chain connects TRBV11-2 to TRBJ2-5; D call uncertain. The clonotype comes from a man between 65 and 79 years old with acute or convalescent COVID-19. The CDR3 spells CASSLALLETQYF. DNA of the CDR3: TGTGCCAGCAGCTTAGCTCTCCTAGAGACCCAGTACTTC.